The subject of this entry is one T cell receptor beta chain. The antigen it recognizes is unknown. Base quality data are lacking; no much larger clone is found one base away. From the cysteine up to the phenylalanine, the CDR3 has a length of 16 residues. Of the read, only the CDR3 DNA is kept; its 48 bases are in frame from base 1. Via the germline V gene, CDR1 is SGHRS and CDR2 YFSETQ. Ends trimmed: V by 0 bases, J by 2 bases; bases unmatched to a gene: 6. TCRbeta CDR3 regions were amplified from genomic DNA using the immunoSEQ Assay, a bias-controlled multiplex PCR. Regarding the original processing steps: The number of nucleated cells in each sample was estimated by amplification of reference gene primers within the assay. To quantify the absolute abundance of each unique TCRbeta CDR3 rearrangement, sequence reads were collapsed and filtered. For each sample, productive Simpson clonality was calculated as the square root of Simpson's diversity index across productive rearrangements. This is the immuneACCESS table as TCRdb keeps it, with only in-frame sequences that have V and J called. A part of the clones is gone; compared with another copy, unresolved V genes explain less than half, and the rest is unexplained. V, J and clone size were drawn from that table, and D and trimming were deduced from the DNA. The sample table shows 250,000 to 350,000 clones, and roughly nine tenths are seen once. 2% to 2.5% of the sample is held by the ten biggest clonotypes.

These data originate in a study of blood T cell repertoires in COVID-19 (dated by TCRdb to 2020 to 2021). With respect to the entire study: Samples covering the acute and convalescent phases of COVID-19 were provided by collaborators in the United States, Italy and Spain. The material from the prospective study consisted of cDNA or gDNA derived from T cells, B-cell-depleted T cells, or PBMCs. Subjects who had been exposed to COVID-19, were actively infected with it, or had recovered from it provided the deeply sampled blood TCRbeta repertoires that made up the dataset. The repertoires were made available in a free public database intended to serve as a resource for research on the immune response to SARS-CoV-2. Samples were obtained from the ongoing ImmuneRACE study (first 160 participants) and from over 1,000 subjects provided by 6 global collaborators. The sample metadata nearly always contained a de-identified subject ID, COVID-19 status, age in years and sex. Where HLA class I and class II types were available, the types were taken from metadata supplied by the sample provider, not from assay-based typing. Broad study findings and their caveats: Clinical and demographic metadata were provided uncurated, with the amount varying by source and participant.

One collaborating source in Seattle enrolled patients during active infection and followed them longitudinally through the course of disease. The collaborating institutions used their own protocols to collect whole blood in K2EDTA tubes. For TCRbeta analysis, collaborator samples were shipped as frozen whole blood, as isolated PBMCs, or as DNA extracted from either sample type. The source of this sequence is a woman in her twenties or thirties with COVID-19, enrolled during active disease. The chain is encoded by TRBV5-1 joined to TRBJ2-5, with 8 bases matching TRBD2. Sequenced material: peripheral blood. The sequenced DNA is TGCGCCAGCAGCTTGGGGATAGCGGGGCTACAAGAGACCCAGTACTTC. This encodes CASSLGIAGLQETQYF.